This section outlines one T cell receptor (beta chain) sequence together with its context. Its antigen is still unknown. The sample comes from a study of blood T cells in healthy people across ages. Findings and caveats of the study: PBMCs left unsorted prevented a conclusive naive versus antigen-experienced comparison. The study found TCR beta diversity correlated strongly with naive T cell percentage.

J was trimmed by 0 bases and V by 5 bases; bases with no gene match: 7. CDR3 length equals 17 residues. Germline values: CDR1 MNHNS, CDR2 SASEGT. Donors gave around 10 milliliters of peripheral blood apiece. Per-sample PBMC isolation yielded at least 6.5 million cells. Combining a sample-barcoded 5' primer with a J-beta primer mix, a second PCR ran for roughly 7 to 12 cycles. TCRdb redid the calling of the 5' RACE reads with MiXCR, one entry per CDR3 protein. The table lists just under 750,000 distinct CDR3 sequences, approximately 22% of them singletons. V usage is TRBV6-1 and J usage is TRBJ2-1; 10 bases match TRBD2. The sequenced sample consisted of blood. The sequence came from a man in his 70s in good health. The CDR3 nucleotides read TGTGCCAGCAGTACGCCCCTAGCGGGGGACTCCTACAATGAGCAGTTCTTC. This gives the protein CASSTPLAGDSYNEQFF.